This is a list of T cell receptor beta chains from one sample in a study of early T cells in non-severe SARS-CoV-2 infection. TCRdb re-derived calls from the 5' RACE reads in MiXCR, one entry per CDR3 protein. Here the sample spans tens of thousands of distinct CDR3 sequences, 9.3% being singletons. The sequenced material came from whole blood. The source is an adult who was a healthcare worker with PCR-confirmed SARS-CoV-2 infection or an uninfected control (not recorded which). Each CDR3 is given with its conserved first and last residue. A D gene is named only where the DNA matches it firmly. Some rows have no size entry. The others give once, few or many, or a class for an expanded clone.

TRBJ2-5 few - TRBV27 CASSLRGEETQYF TGTGCCAGCAGTTTAAGGGGAGAAGAGACCCAGTACTTC
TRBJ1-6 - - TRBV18 CASSPSSGRLHF TGTGCCAGCTCACCCTCCTCGGGTCGCCTCCACTTT
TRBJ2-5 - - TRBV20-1 CSARDWGLETQYF TGCAGTGCTAGAGATTGGGGTTTGGAGACCCAGTACTTC
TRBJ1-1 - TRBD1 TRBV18 CASATGGYTEAFF TGTGCCAGCGCAACAGGGGGCTACACTGAAGCTTTCTTT
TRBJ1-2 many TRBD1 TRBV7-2 CASSFRDRVLTYGYTF TGTGCCAGCAGCTTTCGGGACAGGGTCCTCACTTATGGCTACACCTTC
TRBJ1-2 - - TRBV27 CASSRDGNYGYTF TGTGCCAGCAGCAGAGACGGGAACTATGGCTACACCTTC
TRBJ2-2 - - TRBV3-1 CASSQDRNSGTGELFF TGTGCCAGCAGCCAAGATCGAAATTCAGGGACCGGGGAGCTGTTTTTT
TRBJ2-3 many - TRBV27 CASSDTDTQYF TGTGCCAGCAGTGACACAGATACGCAGTATTTT
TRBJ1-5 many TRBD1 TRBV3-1 CASSTTGAPGQPQHF TGTGCCAGCAGCACGACAGGGGCCCCGGGACAGCCCCAGCATTTT
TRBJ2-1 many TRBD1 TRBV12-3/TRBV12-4 CASSLDRRQFF TGTGCCAGCAGTTTGGACAGGAGGCAGTTCTTC
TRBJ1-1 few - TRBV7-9 CASSLRSEQQAFF TGTGCCAGCAGCCTTAGATCGGAACAGCAAGCTTTCTTT
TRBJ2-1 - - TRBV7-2 CASSPAGREQFF TGTGCCAGCAGCCCCGCCGGGCGCGAGCAGTTCTTC
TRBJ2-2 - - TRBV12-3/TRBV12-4 CASTVGAVTGELFF TGTGCCAGCACTGTTGGGGCAGTGACCGGGGAGCTGTTTTTT
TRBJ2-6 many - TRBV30 CAWSVPGPAGANVLTF TGTGCCTGGAGTGTACCGGGCCCAGCTGGGGCCAACGTCCTGACTTTC
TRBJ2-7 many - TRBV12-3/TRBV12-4 CASGHPANEQYF TGTGCCAGCGGCCACCCCGCCAACGAGCAGTACTTC
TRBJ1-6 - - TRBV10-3 CAISDPADTYQVPLHF TGTGCCATCAGTGATCCGGCGGACACATATCAAGTACCCCTCCACTTT
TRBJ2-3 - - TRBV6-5 CATHRGTDTQYF TGTGCCACCCATAGGGGCACAGATACGCAGTATTTT
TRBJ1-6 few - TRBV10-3 CASSGGSYNSPLHF TGTGCCTCATCGGGGGGCTCCTATAATTCACCCCTCCACTTT
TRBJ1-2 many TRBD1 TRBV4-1 CASSQLSGGPTGYTF TGCGCCAGCAGCCAGCTCTCAGGGGGCCCCACCGGCTACACCTTC
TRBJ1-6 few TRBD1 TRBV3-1 CASSLLQGLNSPLHF TGTGCCAGCAGCCTGCTACAGGGGTTAAATTCACCCCTCCACTTT
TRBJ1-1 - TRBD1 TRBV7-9 CASSRQGIEAFF TGTGCCAGCAGCAGACAGGGAATTGAAGCTTTCTTT
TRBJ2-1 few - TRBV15 CATSGDGKVGNEQFF TGTGCCACCAGTGGAGACGGAAAAGTAGGAAATGAGCAGTTCTTC
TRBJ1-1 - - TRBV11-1 CASSLGLYRVTEAFF TGTGCCAGCAGCTTAGGGCTCTATCGGGTGACTGAAGCTTTCTTT
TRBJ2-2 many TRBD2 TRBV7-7 CASSGGDRRNGELFF TGTGCCAGCAGCGGGGGGGACCGGCGGAACGGGGAGCTGTTTTTT
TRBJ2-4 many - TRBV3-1 CASSQGGTTVAAKNIQYF TGTGCCAGCAGCCAAGGAGGAACGACTGTGGCGGCCAAAAACATTCAGTACTTC
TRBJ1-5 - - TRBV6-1 CASSEVGMEPQHF TGTGCCAGCAGTGAAGTCGGGATGGAGCCCCAGCATTTT
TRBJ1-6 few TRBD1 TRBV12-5 CASAQGALNSPLHF TGTGCTAGTGCCCAGGGGGCCCTTAATTCACCCCTCCACTTT
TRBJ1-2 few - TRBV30 CAWSRGEPNYGYTF TGTGCCTGGAGTAGGGGGGAACCAAACTATGGCTACACCTTC
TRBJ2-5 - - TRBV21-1 CASSIPGRHEEETQYF TGTGCCAGCAGCATTCCTGGACGGCACGAAGAAGAGACCCAGTACTTC
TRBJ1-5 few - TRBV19 CASSTGIREPQHF TGTGCCAGTTCAACAGGGATTAGGGAGCCCCAGCATTTT
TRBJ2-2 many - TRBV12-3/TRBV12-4 CASRAENTGELFF TGTGCCAGTCGGGCAGAGAACACCGGGGAGCTGTTTTTT
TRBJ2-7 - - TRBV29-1 CSVGEYEQYF TGCAGCGTTGGCGAGTACGAGCAGTACTTC
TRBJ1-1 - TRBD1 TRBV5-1 CASSPGQVNTEAFF TGCGCCAGCAGCCCGGGACAGGTGAACACTGAAGCTTTCTTT
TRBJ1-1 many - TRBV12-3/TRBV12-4 CASSFGGTEAFF TGTGCCAGCAGTTTTGGCGGGACTGAAGCTTTCTTT
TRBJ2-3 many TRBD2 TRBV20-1 CSARDLVTSGVGDTQYF TGCAGTGCTAGAGACCTCGTCACTAGCGGGGTAGGAGATACGCAGTATTTT
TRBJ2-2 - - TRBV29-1 CSVEDRAGSTGELFF TGCAGCGTTGAAGATCGGGCCGGCAGCACCGGGGAGCTGTTTTTT
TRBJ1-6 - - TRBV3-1 CASRINSYNSPLHF TGTGCCAGCAGAATAAACTCCTATAATTCACCCCTCCACTTT
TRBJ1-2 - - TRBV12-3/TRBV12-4 CASSYGMFYGYTF TGTGCCAGCAGCTACGGGATGTTCTATGGCTACACCTTC
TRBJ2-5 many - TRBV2 CASNSGRPGTQYF TGTGCCAGCAACAGCGGGCGGCCAGGGACCCAGTACTTC
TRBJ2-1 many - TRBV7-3 CASSWVGTNEQFF TGTGCCAGCAGCTGGGTAGGGACGAATGAGCAGTTCTTC
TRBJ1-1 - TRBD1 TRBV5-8 CASSPRTGVGTEAFF TGTGCCAGCAGCCCTCGGACAGGGGTGGGCACTGAAGCTTTCTTT
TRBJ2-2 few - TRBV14 CASSQEGVDGELFF TGTGCCAGCAGCCAAGAAGGAGTTGACGGGGAGCTGTTTTTT
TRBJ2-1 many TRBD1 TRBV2 CASSIDRGSYNEQFF TGTGCCAGCAGCATCGACAGGGGTTCCTACAATGAGCAGTTCTTC
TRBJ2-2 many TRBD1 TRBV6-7 CASSLRQGEAGELFF TGTGCCAGCAGTTTGAGACAGGGGGAGGCCGGGGAGCTGTTTTTT
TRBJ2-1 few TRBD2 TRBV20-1 CSAPPGTSGANEQFF TGCAGTGCTCCGCCCGGGACTAGCGGGGCCAATGAGCAGTTCTTC